Listed below are T cell receptor beta chains from one sample, sequenced in a study of early T cells in non-severe SARS-CoV-2 infection. TCRdb recomputed calls from the 5' RACE reads with MiXCR, one row per CDR3 protein. Here the sample spans tens of thousands of distinct CDR3 sequences, less than 15% being singletons. The sequenced sample was whole blood. Receptors originate from an adult who was a healthcare worker with PCR-confirmed SARS-CoV-2 infection or an uninfected control (not recorded which). The CDR3 runs from the conserved cysteine through the conserved F or W. D genes are given only for firm matches. A row's size may be missing; if present it is once, few, many or a size class.

len	abundance	d_gene	v_gene	j_gene	CDR3aa	CDR3nt
15	once	TRBD1	TRBV7-2	TRBJ2-2	CASRPQGASTGELFF	TGTGCCAGCAGGCCTCAGGGGGCCAGCACCGGGGAGCTGTTTTTT
13	NA	TRBD1	TRBV27	TRBJ2-7	CASSPGQGLEQYF	TGTGCCAGCAGTCCGGGACAGGGGCTCGAGCAGTACTTC
14	few	NA	TRBV5-1	TRBJ2-7	CVSSLEAGPYEQYF	TGCGTCAGCAGCTTGGAAGCAGGCCCCTACGAGCAGTACTTC
12	NA	NA	TRBV12-3/TRBV12-4	TRBJ1-2	CASSTPPYGYTF	TGTGCCAGCAGTACCCCACCCTATGGCTACACCTTC
16	few	NA	TRBV25-1	TRBJ1-1	CASSETRQGGYTEAFF	TGTGCCAGCAGTGAAACGCGACAAGGCGGGTACACTGAAGCTTTCTTT
15	NA	NA	TRBV11-2	TRBJ1-5	CASTKGRGVGQPQHF	TGTGCCAGCACTAAAGGGAGGGGGGTAGGTCAGCCCCAGCATTTT
15	NA	TRBD1	TRBV6-2/TRBV6-3	TRBJ2-7	CASSWSPGQGREQYF	TGTGCCAGCAGTTGGAGCCCGGGACAGGGGCGCGAGCAGTACTTC
15	few	TRBD1	TRBV7-9	TRBJ2-7	CASSRPTGIDYEQYF	TGTGCCAGCAGCCGACCGACAGGGATTGACTACGAGCAGTACTTC
12	NA	NA	TRBV20-1	TRBJ2-1	CSAIWGPNEQFF	TGCAGTGCTATCTGGGGGCCGAATGAGCAGTTCTTC
14	NA	NA	TRBV14	TRBJ1-1	CASSQGELNTEAFF	TGTGCCAGCAGCCAAGGGGAACTGAACACTGAAGCTTTCTTT
12	many	NA	TRBV5-1	TRBJ2-7	CASSIDGYEQYF	TGCGCCAGCAGCATCGACGGCTACGAGCAGTACTTC
15	many	TRBD1	TRBV27	TRBJ2-7	CASSSPGQGTSEQYF	TGTGCCAGCAGTTCACCGGGACAGGGTACATCCGAGCAGTACTTC
13	NA	NA	TRBV20-1	TRBJ1-3	CSASYGSENTIYF	TGCAGTGCTAGCTACGGCTCTGAAAACACCATATATTTT
11	few	NA	TRBV20-1	TRBJ1-1	CSARGVTEAFF	TGCAGTGCTAGAGGGGTCACTGAAGCTTTCTTT
17	few	TRBD2	TRBV18	TRBJ2-1	CASSPRGTSGDYNEQFF	TGTGCCAGCTCACCCCGCGGGACTAGCGGGGATTACAATGAGCAGTTCTTC
12	NA	TRBD1	TRBV29-1	TRBJ1-2	CSVTTGNYGYTF	TGCAGCGTCACGACAGGGAACTATGGCTACACCTTC
12	few	NA	TRBV10-3	TRBJ2-7	CAISETRGEQYF	TGTGCCATCAGTGAGACCAGGGGTGAGCAGTACTTC
19	few	TRBD2	TRBV7-6	TRBJ2-1	CASSLEASGGPSSYNEQFF	TGTGCCAGCAGCTTAGAGGCTAGCGGGGGGCCGAGCTCCTACAATGAGCAGTTCTTC
14	NA	NA	TRBV25-1	TRBJ1-1	CASSENGGHTEAFF	TGTGCCAGCAGTGAAAATGGGGGGCACACTGAAGCTTTCTTT
15	NA	TRBD1	TRBV9	TRBJ1-1	CASSAWTGDDTEAFF	TGTGCCAGCAGCGCTTGGACAGGGGACGACACTGAAGCTTTCTTT
13	few	NA	TRBV15	TRBJ1-1	CATSKDLNTEAFF	TGTGCCACCAGCAAGGATTTGAACACTGAAGCTTTCTTT
18	NA	NA	TRBV10-3	TRBJ1-1	CAISELQGLERRGTEAFF	TGTGCCATCAGTGAGCTACAGGGCCTGGAAAGAAGGGGGACTGAAGCTTTCTTT
16	few	TRBD1	TRBV28	TRBJ1-4	CASSLWSDRGWFRLFF	TGTGCCAGCAGTTTATGGTCCGACAGGGGGTGGTTCAGACTGTTTTTT
15	NA	NA	TRBV7-2	TRBJ1-4	CASSLVGTANEKLFF	TGTGCCAGCAGCTTAGTTGGGACGGCTAATGAAAAACTGTTTTTT
13	few	NA	TRBV28	TRBJ2-7	CASSPGTPGEQYF	TGTGCCAGCAGCCCCGGGACCCCCGGCGAGCAGTACTTC
15	NA	TRBD1	TRBV7-2	TRBJ2-3	CASSISGGSTDTQYF	TGTGCCAGCAGCATTTCAGGGGGCAGTACAGATACGCAGTATTTT
16	few	NA	TRBV24-1	TRBJ1-2	CATSDPVPGANYGYTF	TGTGCCACCAGTGATCCCGTCCCCGGAGCTAACTATGGCTACACCTTC
14	many	NA	TRBV18	TRBJ1-5	CASSPLLINQPQHF	TGTGCCAGCTCACCACTACTGATCAATCAGCCCCAGCATTTT
13	NA	NA	TRBV28	TRBJ1-1	CASSFRVNTEAFF	TGTGCCAGCAGTTTTAGGGTGAACACTGAAGCTTTCTTT
13	NA	NA	TRBV11-1	TRBJ2-5	CASSSRLGGTQYF	TGTGCCAGCAGCTCCAGACTAGGGGGGACCCAGTACTTC
18	few	TRBD1	TRBV4-2	TRBJ1-3	CASSQALWGQGTGNTIYF	TGTGCCAGCAGCCAAGCCCTCTGGGGACAGGGGACTGGAAACACCATATATTTT
12	few	TRBD1	TRBV28	TRBJ1-1	CAARQGLTEAFF	TGTGCCGCGCGACAGGGCCTGACTGAAGCTTTCTTT
15	NA	TRBD2	TRBV7-2	TRBJ2-7	CASSLGGGTSYEQYF	TGTGCCAGCAGCTTGGGCGGGGGGACGTCCTACGAGCAGTACTTC
15	few	TRBD2	TRBV7-7	TRBJ2-2	CASSPSGTNTGELFF	TGTGCTAGCAGCCCTAGCGGGACGAACACCGGGGAGCTGTTTTTT
16	many	TRBD2	TRBV19	TRBJ2-1	CASRPGAGGRRNEQFF	TGTGCCAGTAGACCAGGAGCGGGGGGACGCCGTAATGAGCAGTTCTTC
16	NA	NA	TRBV20-1	TRBJ2-1	CSARSIVKTFDNEQFF	TGCAGTGCTAGATCGATCGTAAAAACCTTCGACAATGAGCAGTTCTTC
12	few	NA	TRBV7-9	TRBJ1-1	CASRRENTEAFF	TGTGCCAGCCGCAGGGAGAACACTGAAGCTTTCTTT
16	NA	TRBD2	TRBV18	TRBJ2-3	CASSPLAGGGTDTQYF	TGTGCCAGCTCACCACTTGCGGGGGGCGGAACAGATACGCAGTATTTT
15	few	NA	TRBV5-4	TRBJ1-1	CAGSARVSGVTEAFF	TGTGCCGGCAGCGCCAGAGTATCAGGGGTGACTGAAGCTTTCTTT
14	NA	TRBD1	TRBV2	TRBJ2-2	CASSGQGVTGELFF	TGTGCCAGCAGTGGCCAGGGGGTAACCGGGGAGCTGTTTTTT
15	many	TRBD2	TRBV12-3/TRBV12-4	TRBJ2-3	CASSLRGLARDTQYF	TGTGCCAGCAGTCTGAGGGGACTAGCTCGAGATACGCAGTATTTT
14	NA	NA	TRBV6-6	TRBJ1-1	CASSYSRTDTEAFF	TGTGCCAGCAGTTACTCAAGGACAGACACTGAAGCTTTCTTT
13	NA	TRBD1	TRBV3-1	TRBJ1-1	CASSQDRGQGSFF	TGTGCCAGCAGCCAAGATCGAGGACAGGGTTCGTTCTTT
14	many	NA	TRBV10-3	TRBJ2-7	CAISTRDSSYEQYF	TGTGCCATCAGTACCCGGGACTCCTCCTACGAGCAGTACTTC
11	many	NA	TRBV7-2	TRBJ2-4	CASSLAHIQYF	TGTGCCAGCAGCTTAGCTCACATTCAGTACTTC
17	many	NA	TRBV7-3	TRBJ1-6	CASSLSPTGFLHSPLHF	TGTGCCAGCAGCTTATCCCCCACGGGGTTTCTACATTCACCCCTCCACTTT
15	many	NA	TRBV11-2	TRBJ2-7	CASSFSNSGSYEQYF	TGTGCCAGCAGCTTTTCAAATTCCGGTTCCTACGAGCAGTACTTC
12	NA	NA	TRBV20-1	TRBJ1-2	CSANRVWDGYTF	TGCAGTGCGAACAGGGTTTGGGATGGCTACACCTTC